This T cell receptor beta chain stems from a study of shared clonotypes between healthy human individuals. Study results and limitations: Estimated richness was generally greater in naive than memory subsets. When compared with the clonotypes that were shared by all four sorted-subset donors, the non-shared clonotypes turned out to have lower generation probabilities.

CDR1 and CDR2 from the germline V gene are SGHVS and FQNEAQ. The CDR3 runs 13 residues. V dropped 4 bases and J dropped 3 bases, with 10 bases sitting between them. The method was immunoSEQ multiplex PCR; TCRdb's version includes in-frame clones alone and lacks a portion of them. This table holds 1.5 million to 2.5 million clones, over 85% found once. In the case of this clone: Its antigen is still unknown.

Naive CD8 populations comprised CD45RO-negative cells positively selected for CCR7, excluding terminally differentiated effector memory CD45RA+ cells. The sample taken for sequencing was naive CD8+ T cells sorted from blood. The clonotype comes from a man aged 18 to 29 in good health. The J gene is TRBJ2-7, the V gene TRBV7-8; D possibly corresponds to TRBD2 (5 bases). CDR3 bases: TGTGCCAGCAGCTATGGACTTAACTACGAGCAGTACTTC. Amino acid sequence: CASSYGLNYEQYF.